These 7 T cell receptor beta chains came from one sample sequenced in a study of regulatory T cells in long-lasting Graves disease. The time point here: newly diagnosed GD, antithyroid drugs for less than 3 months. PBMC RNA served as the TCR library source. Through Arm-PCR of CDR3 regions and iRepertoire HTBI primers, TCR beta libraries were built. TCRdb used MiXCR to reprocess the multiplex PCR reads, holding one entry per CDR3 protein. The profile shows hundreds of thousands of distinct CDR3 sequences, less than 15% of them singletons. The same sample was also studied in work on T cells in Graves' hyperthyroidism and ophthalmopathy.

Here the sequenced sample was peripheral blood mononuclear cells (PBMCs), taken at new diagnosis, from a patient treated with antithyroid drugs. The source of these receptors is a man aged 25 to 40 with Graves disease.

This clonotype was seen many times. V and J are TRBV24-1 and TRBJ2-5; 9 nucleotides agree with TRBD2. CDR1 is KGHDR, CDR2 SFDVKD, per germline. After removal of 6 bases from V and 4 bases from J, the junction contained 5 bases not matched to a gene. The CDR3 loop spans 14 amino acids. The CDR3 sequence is CATSSSGSGETQYF. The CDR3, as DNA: TGTGCCACCAGTAGTAGCGGGAGTGGAGAGACCCAGTACTTC.

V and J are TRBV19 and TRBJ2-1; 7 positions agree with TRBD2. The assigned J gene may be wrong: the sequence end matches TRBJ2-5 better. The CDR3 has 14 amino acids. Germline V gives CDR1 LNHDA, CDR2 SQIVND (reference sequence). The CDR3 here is CASSISGGKETQYF. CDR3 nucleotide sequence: TGTGCCAGTAGTATCTCGGGGGGAAAAGAGACCCAGTACTTC.

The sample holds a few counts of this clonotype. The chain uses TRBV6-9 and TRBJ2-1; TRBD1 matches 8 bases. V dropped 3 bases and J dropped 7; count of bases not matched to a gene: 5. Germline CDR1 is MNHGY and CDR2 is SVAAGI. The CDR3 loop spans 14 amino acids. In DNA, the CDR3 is TGTGCCAGCAGTTACTCAGGGGGCGGGAATGAGCAGTTCTTC. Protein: CASSYSGGGNEQFF.

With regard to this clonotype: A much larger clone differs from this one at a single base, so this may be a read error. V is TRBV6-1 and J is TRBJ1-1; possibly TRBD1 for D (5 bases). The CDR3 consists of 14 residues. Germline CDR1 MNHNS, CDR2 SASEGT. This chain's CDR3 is CASSVRGWNAEAFF. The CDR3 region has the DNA TGTGCCAGCAGCGTAAGGGGATGGAACGCTGAAGCTTTCTTT.

The CDR3 coding sequence is TGTGCCAGCAGCCTCAGGAGGGTGGGCACAGATACGCAGTATTTT. It is translated as CASSLRRVGTDTQYF. V is TRBV13 and J is TRBJ2-3, with TRBD2 as a possible D gene (6 bases). Germline assignment: CDR1 PRHDT and CDR2 FYEKMQ (reference sequence). The CDR3 is 15 residues long. V was clipped by 5 bases and J by 1 base, with 13 bases between them. The full variable domain, in which reference TRBV13 and TRBJ2-3 provide the parts outside the CDR3, is AAGVIQSPRHLIKEKRETATLKCYPIPRHDTVYWYQQGPGQDPQFLISFYEKMQSDKGSIPDRFSAQQFSDYHSELNMSSLELGDSALYFCASSLRRVGTDTQYFGPGTRLTVL.

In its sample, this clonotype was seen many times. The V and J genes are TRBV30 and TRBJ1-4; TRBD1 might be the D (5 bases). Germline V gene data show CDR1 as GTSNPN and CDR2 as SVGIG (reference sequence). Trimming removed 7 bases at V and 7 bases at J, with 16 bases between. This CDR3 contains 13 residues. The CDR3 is CASGRGEGEKLFF. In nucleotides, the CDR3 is TGTGCCTCGGGGCGGGGAGAGGGTGAAAAACTGTTTTTT.

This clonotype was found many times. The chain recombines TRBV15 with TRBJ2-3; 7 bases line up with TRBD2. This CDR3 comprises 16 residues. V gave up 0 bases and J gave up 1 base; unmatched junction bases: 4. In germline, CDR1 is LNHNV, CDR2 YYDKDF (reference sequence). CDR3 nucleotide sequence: TGTGCCACCAGCAGAGAAATGGCGGGAGGCACAGATACGCAGTATTTT. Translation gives CATSREMAGGTDTQYF. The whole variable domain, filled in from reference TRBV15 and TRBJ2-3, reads DAMVIQNPRYQVTQFGKPVTLSCSQTLNHNVMYWYQQKSSQAPKLLFHYYDKDFNNEADTPDNFQSRRPNTSFCFLDIRSPGLGDTAMYLCATSREMAGGTDTQYFGPGTRLTVL.